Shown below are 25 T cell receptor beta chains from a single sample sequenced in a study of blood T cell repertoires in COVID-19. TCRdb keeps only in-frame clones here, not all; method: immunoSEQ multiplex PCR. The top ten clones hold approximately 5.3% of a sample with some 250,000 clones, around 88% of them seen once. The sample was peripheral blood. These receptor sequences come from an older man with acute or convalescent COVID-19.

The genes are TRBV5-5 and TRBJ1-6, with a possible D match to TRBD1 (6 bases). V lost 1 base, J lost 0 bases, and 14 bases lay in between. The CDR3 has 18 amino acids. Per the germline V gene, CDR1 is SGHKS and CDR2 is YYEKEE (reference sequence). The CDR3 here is CASSLTRTASSYNSPLHF. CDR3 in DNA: TGTGCCAGCAGCTTGACAAGGACAGCGAGCTCCTATAATTCACCCCTCCACTTT.

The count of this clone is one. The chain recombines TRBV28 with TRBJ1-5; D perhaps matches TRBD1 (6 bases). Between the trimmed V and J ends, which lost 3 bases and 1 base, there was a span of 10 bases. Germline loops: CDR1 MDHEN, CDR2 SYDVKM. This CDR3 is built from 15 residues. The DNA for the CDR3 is TGTGCCAGCAGTTTCCCACAGGGCAGCAATCAGCCCCAGCATTTT. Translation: CASSFPQGSNQPQHF.

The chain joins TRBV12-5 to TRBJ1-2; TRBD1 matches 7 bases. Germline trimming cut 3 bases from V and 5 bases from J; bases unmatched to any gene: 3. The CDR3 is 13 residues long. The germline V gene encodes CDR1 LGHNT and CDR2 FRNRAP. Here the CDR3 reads CASGLGTEYGYTF. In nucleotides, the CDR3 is TGTGCTAGTGGTTTAGGGACAGAGTATGGCTACACCTTC.

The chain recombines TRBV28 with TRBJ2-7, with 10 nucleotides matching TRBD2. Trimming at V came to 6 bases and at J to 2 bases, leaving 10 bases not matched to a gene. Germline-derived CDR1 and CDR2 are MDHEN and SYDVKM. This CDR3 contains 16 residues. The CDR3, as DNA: TGTGCCAGCAGCCTAACAGGACTAGCGGCCACCTACGAGCAGTACTTC. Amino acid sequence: CASSLTGLAATYEQYF. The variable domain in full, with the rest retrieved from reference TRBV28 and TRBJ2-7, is DVKVTQSSRYLVKRTGEKVFLECVQDMDHENMFWYRQDPGLGLRLIYFSYDVKMKEKGDIPEGYSVSREKKERFSLILESASTNQTSMYLCASSLTGLAATYEQYFGPGTRLTVT.

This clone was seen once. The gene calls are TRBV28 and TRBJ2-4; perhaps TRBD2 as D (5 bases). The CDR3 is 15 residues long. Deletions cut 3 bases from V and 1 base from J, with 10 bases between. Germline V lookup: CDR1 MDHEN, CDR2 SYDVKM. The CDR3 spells CASSFLGSAKNIQYF. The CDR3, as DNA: TGTGCCAGCAGTTTCCTAGGGAGTGCCAAAAACATTCAGTACTTC.

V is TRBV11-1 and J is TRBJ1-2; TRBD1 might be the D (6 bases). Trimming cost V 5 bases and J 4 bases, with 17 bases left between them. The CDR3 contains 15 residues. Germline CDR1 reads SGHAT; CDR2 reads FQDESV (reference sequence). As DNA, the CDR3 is TGTGCCAGCAGCGGCGGCGCAGGGGCGCGCTATGGCTACACCTTC. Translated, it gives CASSGGAGARYGYTF.

The CDR3 here is CASSLYQANNQPQHF. As DNA, the CDR3 is TGTGCCAGCAGCTTGTATCAGGCGAACAATCAGCCCCAGCATTTT. The chain has TRBV5-5 and TRBJ1-5; D unresolved. CDR3 length: 15 amino acids. Germline CDR1 is SGHKS and CDR2 is YYEKEE (reference sequence). Trimming took 1 base from V and 3 from J, leaving 11 bases between them.

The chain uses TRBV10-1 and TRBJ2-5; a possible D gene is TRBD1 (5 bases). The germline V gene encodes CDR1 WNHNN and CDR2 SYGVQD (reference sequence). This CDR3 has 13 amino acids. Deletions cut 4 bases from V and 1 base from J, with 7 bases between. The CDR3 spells CASSVGPQETQYF. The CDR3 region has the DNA TGCGCCAGCAGTGTGGGGCCCCAAGAGACCCAGTACTTC.

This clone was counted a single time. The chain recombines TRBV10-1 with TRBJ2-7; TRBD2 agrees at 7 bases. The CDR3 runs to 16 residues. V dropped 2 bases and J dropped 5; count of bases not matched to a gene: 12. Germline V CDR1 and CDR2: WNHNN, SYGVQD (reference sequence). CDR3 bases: TGCGCCAGCAGTGAGACGAGGACTAGTCTTCGGGACGAGCAGTACTTC. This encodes CASSETRTSLRDEQYF.

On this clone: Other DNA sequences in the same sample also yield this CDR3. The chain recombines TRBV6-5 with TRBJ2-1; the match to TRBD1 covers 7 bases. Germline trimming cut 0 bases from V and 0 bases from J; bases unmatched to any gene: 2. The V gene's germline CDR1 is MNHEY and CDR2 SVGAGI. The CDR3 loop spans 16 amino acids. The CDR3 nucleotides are TGTGCCAGCAGTTACTCCTCAGGGGGCTCCTACAATGAGCAGTTCTTC. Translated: CASSYSSGGSYNEQFF.

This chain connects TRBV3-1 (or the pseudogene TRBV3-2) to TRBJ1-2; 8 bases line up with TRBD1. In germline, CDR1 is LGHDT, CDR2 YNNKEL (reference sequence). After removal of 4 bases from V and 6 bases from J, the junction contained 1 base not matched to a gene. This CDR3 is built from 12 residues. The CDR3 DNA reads TGTGCCAGCAGCCTGACAGGGGATGGCTACACCTTC. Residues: CASSLTGDGYTF.

DNA for the CDR3: TGTGCCAGTAGTATCTCGACAGTTTATAGCAATCAGCCCCAGCATTTT. It codes for CASSISTVYSNQPQHF. The chain couples TRBV19 to TRBJ1-5; D perhaps matches TRBD1 (5 bases). Germline V gene data show CDR1 as LNHDA and CDR2 as SQIVND (reference sequence). The germline V and J ends were trimmed by 3 bases and 0 bases, with 12 bases remaining between them. There are 16 residues in the CDR3.

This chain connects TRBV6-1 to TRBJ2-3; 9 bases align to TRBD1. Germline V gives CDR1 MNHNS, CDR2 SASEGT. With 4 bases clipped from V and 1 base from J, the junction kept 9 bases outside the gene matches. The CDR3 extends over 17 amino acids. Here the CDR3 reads CASSGSFWTGGTDTQYF. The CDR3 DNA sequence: TGTGCCAGCAGTGGGAGCTTTTGGACAGGGGGCACAGATACGCAGTATTTT.

As DNA, the CDR3 is TGTGCCAGCTTTTCGAACCGACAGGCCAATGAGCAGTTCTTC. Residues: CASFSNRQANEQFF. The V and J genes are TRBV28 and TRBJ2-1; weak D call: TRBD1 (6 bases). Germline loops: CDR1 MDHEN, CDR2 SYDVKM. The CDR3 covers 14 residues. Trimming removed 8 bases at V and 6 bases at J, with 17 bases between.

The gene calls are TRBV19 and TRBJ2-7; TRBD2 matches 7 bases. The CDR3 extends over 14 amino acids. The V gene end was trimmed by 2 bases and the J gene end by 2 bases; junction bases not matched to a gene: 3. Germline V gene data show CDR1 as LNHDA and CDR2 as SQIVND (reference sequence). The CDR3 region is CASSITSATYEQYF. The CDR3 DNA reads TGTGCCAGTAGTATAACTAGCGCCACCTACGAGCAGTACTTC.

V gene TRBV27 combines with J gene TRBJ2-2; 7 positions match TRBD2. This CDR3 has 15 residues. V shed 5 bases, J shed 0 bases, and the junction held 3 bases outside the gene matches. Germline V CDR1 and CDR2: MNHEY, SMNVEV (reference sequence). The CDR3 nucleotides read TGTGCCAGCAGTATACTAGCGTCGAACACCGGGGAGCTGTTTTTT. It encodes CASSILASNTGELFF.

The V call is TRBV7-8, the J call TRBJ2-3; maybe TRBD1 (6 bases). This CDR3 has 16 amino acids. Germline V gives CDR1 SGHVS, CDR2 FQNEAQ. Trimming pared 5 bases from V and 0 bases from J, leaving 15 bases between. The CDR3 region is CASSPDRYHSTDTQYF. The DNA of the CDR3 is TGTGCCAGCAGCCCCGACAGGTACCATAGCACAGATACGCAGTATTTT.

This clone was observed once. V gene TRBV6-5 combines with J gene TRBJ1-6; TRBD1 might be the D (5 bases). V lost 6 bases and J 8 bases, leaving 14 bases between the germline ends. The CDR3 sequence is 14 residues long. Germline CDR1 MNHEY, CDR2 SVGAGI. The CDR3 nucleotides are TGTGCCAGCAGATTGGATGGGGGGGATTCACCCCTCCACTTT. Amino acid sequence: CASRLDGGDSPLHF.

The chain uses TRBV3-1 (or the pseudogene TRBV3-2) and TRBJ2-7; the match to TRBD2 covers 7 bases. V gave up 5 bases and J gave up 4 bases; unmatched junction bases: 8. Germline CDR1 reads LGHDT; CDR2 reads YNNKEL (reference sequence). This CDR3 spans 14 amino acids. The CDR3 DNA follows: TGTGCCAGCAGCTTCCGAGCGGGATCATACGAGCAGTACTTC. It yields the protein CASSFRAGSYEQYF.

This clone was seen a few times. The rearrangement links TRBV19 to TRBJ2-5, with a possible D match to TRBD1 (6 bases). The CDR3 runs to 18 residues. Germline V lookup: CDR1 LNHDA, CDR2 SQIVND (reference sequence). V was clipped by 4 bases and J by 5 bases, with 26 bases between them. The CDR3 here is CASSSGLRGIVPRETQYF. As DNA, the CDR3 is TGTGCCAGTAGTAGCGGGTTGAGGGGGATTGTGCCGCGGGAGACCCAGTACTTC.

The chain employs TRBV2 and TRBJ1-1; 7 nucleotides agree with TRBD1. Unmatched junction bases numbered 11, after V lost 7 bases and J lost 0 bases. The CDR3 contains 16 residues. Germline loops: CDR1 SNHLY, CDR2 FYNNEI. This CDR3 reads CASNRANRGMNTEAFF. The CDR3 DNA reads TGTGCCAGCAACAGAGCCAACAGGGGTATGAACACTGAAGCTTTCTTT.

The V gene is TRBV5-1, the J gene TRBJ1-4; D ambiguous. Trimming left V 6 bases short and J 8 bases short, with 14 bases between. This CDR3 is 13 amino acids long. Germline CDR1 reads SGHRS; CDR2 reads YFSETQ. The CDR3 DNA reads TGCGCCAGCATGAACATTGGGCAAGAAAAACTGTTTTTT. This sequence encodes CASMNIGQEKLFF.

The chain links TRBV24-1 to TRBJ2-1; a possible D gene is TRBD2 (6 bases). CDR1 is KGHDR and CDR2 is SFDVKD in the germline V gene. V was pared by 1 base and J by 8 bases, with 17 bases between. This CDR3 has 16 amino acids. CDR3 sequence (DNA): TGTGCCACCAGTGATTTAGGAGGGGAAACCCTGGATGAGCAGTTCTTC. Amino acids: CATSDLGGETLDEQFF.

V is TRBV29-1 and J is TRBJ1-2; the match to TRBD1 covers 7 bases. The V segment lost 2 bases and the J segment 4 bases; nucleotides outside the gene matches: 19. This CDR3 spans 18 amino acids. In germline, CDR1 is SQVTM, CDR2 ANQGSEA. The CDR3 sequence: CSVEPGDRATDSSYGYTF. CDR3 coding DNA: TGCAGCGTTGAACCGGGCGACAGGGCCACCGACTCTTCCTATGGCTACACCTTC.

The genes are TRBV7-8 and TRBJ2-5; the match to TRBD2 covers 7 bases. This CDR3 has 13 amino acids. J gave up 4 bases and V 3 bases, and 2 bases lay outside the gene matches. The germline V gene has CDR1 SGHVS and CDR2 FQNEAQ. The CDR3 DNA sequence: TGTGCCAGCAGCTTTATAGCGGGAGAGACCCAGTACTTC. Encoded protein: CASSFIAGETQYF.